What follows are 29 T cell receptor beta chains derived from one specimen sequenced in a study of blood T cell repertoires in COVID-19. Sequencing used immunoSEQ multiplex PCR; TCRdb keeps in-frame clones, though not all of them. The sample holds 76,000 or so clones, 80% to 90% seen once. The sequencing sample was made of peripheral blood. These receptor sequences come from a man older than 75 in a cohort sampled during active COVID-19.

V gene TRBV27 combines with J gene TRBJ2-3; maybe TRBD1 (6 bases). Germline CDR1 MNHEY, CDR2 SMNVEV (reference sequence). The CDR3 totals 20 residues. With 5 bases removed from V and 3 bases from J, the gap between germline ends came to 30 bases. The CDR3 sequence is CASSPSYSWTEKAGTDTQYF. CDR3 in DNA: TGTGCCAGCAGTCCATCCTACTCCTGGACAGAAAAGGCTGGAACAGATACGCAGTATTTT.

The chain links TRBV5-5 to TRBJ2-7; 7 bases are shared with TRBD1. V was pared by 4 bases and J by 5 bases, with 12 bases of the junction left unmatched. CDR1 and CDR2 (germline): SGHKS, YYEKEE (reference sequence). The CDR3 is 15 amino acids. The CDR3 protein is CASSGKQGIGNEQYF. In DNA, the CDR3 is TGTGCCAGCAGCGGGAAACAGGGGATCGGGAACGAGCAGTACTTC.

This rearrangement joins TRBV5-1 to TRBJ2-1; 11 nucleotides align to TRBD2. The V segment lost 0 bases and the J segment 5 bases; nucleotides outside the gene matches: 4. This CDR3 is built from 16 residues. The germline CDR1 and CDR2 sequences are SGHRS and YFSETQ. The CDR3: CASSLVAGGTNNEQFF. The DNA of the CDR3 is TGCGCCAGCAGCTTGGTAGCGGGGGGGACAAACAATGAGCAGTTCTTC. Full variable domain (outside the CDR3, taken from reference TRBV5-1 and TRBJ2-1): KAGVTQTPRYLIKTRGQQVTLSCSPISGHRSVSWYQQTPGQGLQFLFEYFSETQRNKGNFPGRFSGRQFSNSRSEMNVSTLELGDSALYLCASSLVAGGTNNEQFFGPGTRLTVL.

This chain connects TRBV5-5 to TRBJ1-5; no reliable D call. Germline-derived CDR1 and CDR2 are SGHKS and YYEKEE (reference sequence). The CDR3 consists of 15 residues. V dropped 0 bases and J dropped 3 bases, with 10 bases sitting between them. This chain's CDR3 is CASSLAPIDNQPQHF. CDR3 in DNA: TGTGCCAGCAGCTTGGCCCCGATAGACAATCAGCCCCAGCATTTT.

This sequence joins TRBV3-1 (or the pseudogene TRBV3-2) and TRBJ1-4; 8 positions agree with TRBD1. V was pared by 3 bases and J by 8 bases, with 8 bases of the junction left unmatched. Germline lookup yields CDR1 LGHDT and CDR2 YNNKEL (reference sequence). This CDR3 has 15 residues. CDR3 in amino acids: CASSQYGQGAEKLFF. Here the CDR3 DNA reads TGTGCCAGCAGCCAGTATGGCCAGGGGGCGGAAAAACTGTTTTTT.

This rearrangement joins TRBV5-1 to TRBJ1-6; D may be TRBD1 (5 bases). V was cut by 0 bases and J by 2 bases, with 15 bases left in between. The CDR3 consists of 18 residues. CDR1 is SGHRS, CDR2 YFSETQ, per germline. The DNA of the CDR3 is TGCGCCAGCAGCTTGGACTTTTGGGGCAGTACCTATAATTCACCCCTCCACTTT. Translated, it gives CASSLDFWGSTYNSPLHF.

J is TRBJ1-2 and V is TRBV4-2, with 8 bases matching TRBD1. J lost 3 bases, V lost 3 bases, and 3 bases had no gene match. CDR3 size: 14 residues. CDR1 and CDR2 (germline): LGHNA, YNFKEQ. The CDR3 region is CASSQPGQDYGYTF. The DNA of the CDR3 is TGTGCCAGCAGCCAGCCGGGACAGGACTATGGCTACACCTTC.

V is TRBV5-4 and J is TRBJ2-2; TRBD2 matches 8 bases. This CDR3 has 15 residues. CDR1 SGHNT and CDR2 YYREEE come from the germline V gene (reference sequence). J lost 3 bases, V lost 2 bases, and 3 bases had no gene match. The CDR3 sequence is CASSFGGGYTGELFF. The CDR3 nucleotides are TGTGCCAGCAGCTTCGGCGGGGGGTACACCGGGGAGCTGTTTTTT.

This sequence joins TRBV11-3 and TRBJ2-2; D gene unclear. Germline V gene sequence: CDR1 SGHNT, CDR2 YENEEA. Trimming took 5 bases from V and 7 from J, leaving 14 bases between them. The CDR3 is 14 amino acids. CDR3 loop: CASSPTGASGELFF. The CDR3 DNA is TGTGCCAGCAGCCCCACCGGAGCGAGCGGGGAGCTGTTTTTT.

V usage is TRBV28 and J usage is TRBJ2-4; D possibly corresponds to TRBD1 (5 bases). Germline CDR1 and CDR2: MDHEN and SYDVKM. V was clipped by 5 bases and J by 7 bases, with 18 bases between them. This CDR3 is 15 amino acids long. CDR3 in DNA: TGTGCCAGCAGTGTTCCCCGATTAGGGGTGAACATTCAGTACTTC. It specifies CASSVPRLGVNIQYF.

Only one count was recorded for this clone. In nucleotides, the CDR3 is TGCGCCAGCAGCTTGGCCCCGGCCAGAAGAGGGCGCGGGGGGACTGAAGCTTTCTTT. It codes for CASSLAPARRGRGGTEAFF. This chain connects TRBV5-1 to TRBJ1-1; D perhaps matches TRBD1 (5 bases). Germline V CDR1 and CDR2: SGHRS, YFSETQ. The CDR3 length is 19 residues. V was clipped by 0 bases and J by 5 bases, with 26 bases between them. The complete variable domain, with remaining parts taken from reference TRBV5-1 and TRBJ1-1, reads KAGVTQTPRYLIKTRGQQVTLSCSPISGHRSVSWYQQTPGQGLQFLFEYFSETQRNKGNFPGRFSGRQFSNSRSEMNVSTLELGDSALYLCASSLAPARRGRGGTEAFFGQGTRLTVV.

The chain joins TRBV5-6 to TRBJ1-5; TRBD1 aligns across 8 bases. The trim removed 4 bases at V and 6 bases at J, leaving 15 bases unmatched. From germline, CDR1 is SGHDT and CDR2 YYEEEE. The CDR3 is 17 amino acids. The DNA of the CDR3 is TGTGCCAGCAGCCTTAGGGTGGGGACAGGTACTTCTCAGCCCCAGCATTTT. Translated: CASSLRVGTGTSQPQHF.

Concerning this clone itself: The sample carries other DNA sequences with the same CDR3. The gene calls are TRBV3-1 (or the pseudogene TRBV3-2) and TRBJ1-3, with D possibly being TRBD1 (5 bases). Trimming cost V 2 bases and J 1 base, with 6 bases left between them. Germline V gives CDR1 LGHDT, CDR2 YNNKEL (reference sequence). CDR3 length: 14 amino acids. CDR3 sequence reads: CASSQQGSGNTIYF. CDR3 DNA sequence: TGTGCCAGCAGCCAACAGGGTTCTGGAAACACCATATATTTT.

The chain joins TRBV29-1 to TRBJ2-3; no definite D call. CDR1 and CDR2 (germline): SQVTM, ANQGSEA. Trimming left V 4 bases short and J 1 base short, with 6 bases between. The CDR3 is 12 residues long. Written as DNA, the CDR3 is TGCAGCGTTGCGTCGGGCACAGATACGCAGTATTTT. Its protein product is CSVASGTDTQYF.

The chain employs TRBV18 and TRBJ1-5; 7 bases are a match to TRBD1. The CDR3 extends over 15 amino acids. CDR1 is KGHSH, CDR2 LQKENI, per germline. Unmatched junction bases numbered 4, after V lost 4 bases and J lost 1 base. CDR3 sequence (DNA): TGTGCCAGCTCACAACAGGGGAAGAGCAATCAGCCCCAGCATTTT. Encoded protein: CASSQQGKSNQPQHF.

This sequence joins TRBV20-1 and TRBJ1-2; TRBD1 matches at 9 bases. The CDR3 loop spans 14 amino acids. Per the germline V gene, CDR1 is DFQATT and CDR2 is SNEGSKA (reference sequence). V lost 3 bases to trimming and J lost 6 bases; unmatched junction nucleotides: 8. CDR3: CSASQWDREDGYTF. The CDR3 DNA reads as TGCAGTGCTAGTCAGTGGGACAGGGAGGATGGCTACACCTTC.

In nucleotides, the CDR3 is TGTGCCAGCAGCCCCCAGGGCAAGCCTTACGAGCAGTACTTC. This encodes CASSPQGKPYEQYF. The V gene is TRBV7-6, the J gene TRBJ2-7; maybe TRBD1 (5 bases). Germline lookup yields CDR1 SGHVS and CDR2 FNYEAQ. This CDR3 is 14 amino acids long. Trimming left V 5 bases short and J 4 bases short, with 15 bases between.

This chain connects TRBV9 to TRBJ2-4; the D is unclear. The CDR3 consists of 14 residues. With 0 bases removed from V and 4 bases from J, the gap between germline ends came to 8 bases. Germline lookup yields CDR1 SGDLS and CDR2 YYNGEE. The CDR3 reads CASSVGPGKNIQYF. In DNA, the CDR3 is TGTGCCAGCAGCGTAGGGCCCGGGAAAAACATTCAGTACTTC.

The chain carries TRBV18 and TRBJ1-5; 7 bases map to TRBD1. This CDR3 contains 15 residues. V was pared by 0 bases and J by 6 bases, with 5 bases of the junction left unmatched. Germline CDR1 is KGHSH and CDR2 is LQKENI. The CDR3 spells CASSPPTGVGQPQHF. The DNA of the CDR3 is TGTGCCAGCTCACCACCAACAGGGGTGGGTCAGCCCCAGCATTTT.

The CDR3 DNA reads TGTGCCAGCAGTCTTCGACAGAATTCACCCCTCCACTTT. Translation gives CASSLRQNSPLHF. The chain combines TRBV12-3 or TRBV12-4 with TRBJ1-6; D is possibly TRBD1 (5 bases). This CDR3 spans 13 amino acids. Trimming cost V 5 bases and J 7 bases, with 9 bases left between them.

The V call is TRBV4-1, the J call TRBJ2-5; D perhaps matches TRBD2 (6 bases). The V end was cut by 1 base, the J end by 2 bases, with 14 bases between. Germline V lookup: CDR1 MGHRA, CDR2 YSYEKL. The CDR3 extends over 16 amino acids. The CDR3 sequence is CASSQGPHGGQETQYF. Written as DNA, the CDR3 is TGCGCCAGCAGCCAAGGACCCCATGGGGGGCAAGAGACCCAGTACTTC.

J is TRBJ2-5 and V is TRBV2, with D possibly matching TRBD1 (5 bases). The CDR3 runs to 12 residues. Germline CDR1 SNHLY, CDR2 FYNNEI. Trimming took off 4 bases at V and 5 bases at J, with 8 bases between the two ends. CDR3 protein: CASSGGGETQYF. Written as DNA, the CDR3 is TGTGCCAGCAGTGGGGGCGGTGAGACCCAGTACTTC.

The chain uses TRBV28 and TRBJ1-2; 9 nucleotides line up with TRBD1. CDR1 is MDHEN and CDR2 is SYDVKM in the germline V gene. The trim removed 6 bases at V and 4 bases at J, leaving 18 bases unmatched. The CDR3 covers 18 residues. CDR3 coding DNA: TGTGCCAGCAGCTATATTTCCGGGACAGGGATGAGGCCCTATGGCTACACCTTC. This sequence encodes CASSYISGTGMRPYGYTF.

The chain couples TRBV6-1 to TRBJ2-7; 9 nucleotides match TRBD1. Germline V lookup: CDR1 MNHNS, CDR2 SASEGT. The CDR3 contains 16 residues. After removal of 4 bases from V and 5 bases from J, the junction contained 12 bases not matched to a gene. This CDR3 is CASSALLGQGSNEQYV. The CDR3 region has the DNA TGTGCCAGCAGTGCATTGTTAGGACAGGGGTCTAACGAGCAGTACGTC.

V is TRBV3-1 (or the pseudogene TRBV3-2) and J is TRBJ1-5; the match to TRBD1 covers 8 bases. The length of the CDR3 is 15 residues. Germline V lookup: CDR1 LGHDT, CDR2 YNNKEL (reference sequence). Germline trimming cut 1 base from V and 6 bases from J; bases unmatched to any gene: 5. CDR3 residues: CASSQGQGFGQPQHF. For the CDR3, the DNA is TGTGCCAGCAGCCAAGGACAGGGGTTCGGTCAGCCCCAGCATTTT.

The gene calls are TRBV6-5 and TRBJ1-1; 7 bases fit TRBD1. Germline lookup yields CDR1 MNHEY and CDR2 SVGAGI. V gave up 7 bases and J gave up 1 base; unmatched junction bases: 9. This CDR3 contains 15 residues. Here the CDR3 DNA reads TGTGCCAGCACCCTAGGACAGGTCGGGAACACTGAAGCTTTCTTT. It translates to CASTLGQVGNTEAFF.

The CDR3 DNA follows: TGTGCCAGCAGCTTTTCGACAGGGACGCACAATGAGCAGTTCTTC. It is translated as CASSFSTGTHNEQFF. The chain is built from TRBV5-4 and TRBJ2-1; 7 bases line up with TRBD1. CDR1 SGHNT and CDR2 YYREEE come from the germline V gene (reference sequence). The CDR3 spans 15 residues. The J segment lost 5 bases and the V segment lost 2 bases, leaving 7 bases of the junction unmatched. Together with reference TRBV5-4 and TRBJ2-1, the CDR3 gives the full variable domain: ETGVTQSPTHLIKTRGQQVTLRCSSQSGHNTVSWYQQALGQGPQFIFQYYREEENGRGNFPPRFSGLQFPNYSSELNVNALELDDSALYLCASSFSTGTHNEQFFGPGTRLTVL.

V is TRBV7-2 and J is TRBJ1-1; 7 bases are shared with TRBD1. Trimming took 0 bases from V and 5 from J; bases not matched to a gene: 6. CDR3 length: 15 residues. The germline gives CDR1 SGHTA, CDR2 FQGNSA. For the CDR3, the DNA is TGTGCCAGCAGCTTAGCAGGGGGCGATTTTACTGAAGCTTTCTTT. It encodes CASSLAGGDFTEAFF.

The CDR3 here is CASKPGQYNQPQHF. The CDR3 bases are TGTGCCAGCAAACCGGGACAGTACAATCAGCCCCAGCATTTT. The chain joins TRBV19 to TRBJ1-5; 7 positions match TRBD1. This CDR3 contains 14 residues. V dropped 9 bases and J dropped 3; count of bases not matched to a gene: 8. Germline CDR1 reads LNHDA; CDR2 reads SQIVND (reference sequence).